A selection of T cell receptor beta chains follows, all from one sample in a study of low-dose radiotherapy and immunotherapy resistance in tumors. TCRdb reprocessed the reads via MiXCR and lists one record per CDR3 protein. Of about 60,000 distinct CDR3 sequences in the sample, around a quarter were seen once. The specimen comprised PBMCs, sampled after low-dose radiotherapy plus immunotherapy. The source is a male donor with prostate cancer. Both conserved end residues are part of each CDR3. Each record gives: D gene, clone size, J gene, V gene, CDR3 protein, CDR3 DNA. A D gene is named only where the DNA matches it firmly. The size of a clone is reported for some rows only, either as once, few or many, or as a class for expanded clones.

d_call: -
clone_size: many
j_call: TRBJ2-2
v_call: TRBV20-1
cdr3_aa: CSASQRATGELFF
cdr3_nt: TGCAGTGCTAGCCAGCGGGCCACCGGGGAGCTGTTTTTT

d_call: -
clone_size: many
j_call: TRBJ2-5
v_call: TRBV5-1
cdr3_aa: CASSFDDMIQETQYF
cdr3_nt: TGCGCCAGCAGCTTTGACGACATGATCCAAGAGACCCAGTACTTC

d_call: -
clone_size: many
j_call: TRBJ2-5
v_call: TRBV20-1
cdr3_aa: CSARDNRVETQYF
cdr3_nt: TGCAGTGCTAGAGATAACAGGGTTGAGACCCAGTACTTC

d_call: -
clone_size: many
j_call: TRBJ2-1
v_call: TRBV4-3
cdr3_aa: CASSQGEHNYNEQFF
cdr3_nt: TGCGCCAGCAGCCAAGGGGAGCACAACTACAATGAGCAGTTCTTC

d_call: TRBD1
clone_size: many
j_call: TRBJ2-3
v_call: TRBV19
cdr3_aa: CASSNRGSTDTQYF
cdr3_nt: TGTGCCAGTAGTAACAGGGGTAGCACAGATACGCAGTATTTT

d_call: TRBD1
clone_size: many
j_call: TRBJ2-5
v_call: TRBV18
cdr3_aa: CASSPARDSRQETQYF
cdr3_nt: TGTGCCAGCTCACCAGCCCGGGACAGCAGGCAAGAGACCCAGTACTTC

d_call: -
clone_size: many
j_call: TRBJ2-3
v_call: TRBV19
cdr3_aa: CASSVIRQVGAGDTQYF
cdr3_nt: TGTGCCAGTAGTGTTATTCGACAGGTGGGGGCCGGAGATACGCAGTATTTT

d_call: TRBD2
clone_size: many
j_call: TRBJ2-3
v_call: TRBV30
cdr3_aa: CAWRGLAAPSTDTQYF
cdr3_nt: TGTGCCTGGAGGGGACTAGCGGCCCCTAGCACAGATACGCAGTATTTT

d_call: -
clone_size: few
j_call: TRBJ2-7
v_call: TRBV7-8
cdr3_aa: CASSFLAYEQYF
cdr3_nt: TGTGCCAGCAGCTTCCTAGCGTACGAGCAGTACTTC

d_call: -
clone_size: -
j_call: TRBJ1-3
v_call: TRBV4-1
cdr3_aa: CASSQDGSKSGNTIYF
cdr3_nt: TGCGCCAGCAGCCAAGATGGCTCAAAATCTGGAAACACCATATATTTT

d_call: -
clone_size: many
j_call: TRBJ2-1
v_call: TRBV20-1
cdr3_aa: CSAGPDPYNEQFF
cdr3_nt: TGCAGTGCTGGGCCAGACCCGTACAATGAGCAGTTCTTC

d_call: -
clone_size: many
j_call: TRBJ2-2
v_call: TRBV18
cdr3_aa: CASSPQLTRSTGELFF
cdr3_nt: TGTGCCAGCTCACCACAACTCACTCGCAGTACCGGGGAGCTGTTTTTT

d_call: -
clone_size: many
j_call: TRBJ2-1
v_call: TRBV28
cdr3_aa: CASWRAGGVSYNEQFF
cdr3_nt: TGTGCCAGCTGGAGGGCAGGGGGGGTCTCCTACAATGAGCAGTTCTTC

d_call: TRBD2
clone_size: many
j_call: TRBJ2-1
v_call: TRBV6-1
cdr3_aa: CASSDGGGRSEQFF
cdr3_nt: TGTGCCAGCAGTGATGGCGGGGGGAGGAGTGAGCAGTTCTTC

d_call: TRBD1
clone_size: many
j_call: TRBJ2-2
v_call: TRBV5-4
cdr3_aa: CASSLPTGTNTGELFF
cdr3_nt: TGTGCCAGCAGCTTGCCGACAGGGACGAACACCGGGGAGCTGTTTTTT

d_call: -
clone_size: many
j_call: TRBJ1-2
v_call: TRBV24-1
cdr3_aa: CATSSSGSAYGYTF
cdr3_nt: TGTGCCACCAGTTCCTCCGGGTCAGCCTATGGCTACACCTTC

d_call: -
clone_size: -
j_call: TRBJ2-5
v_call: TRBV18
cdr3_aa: CASSPPGQPQETQYF
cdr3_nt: TGTGCCAGCTCACCACCCGGACAGCCACAAGAGACCCAGTACTTC

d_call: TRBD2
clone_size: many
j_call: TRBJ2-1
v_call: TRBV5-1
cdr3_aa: CASSLAGATREQFF
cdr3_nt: TGCGCCAGCAGCTTAGCGGGAGCGACCAGGGAGCAGTTCTTC

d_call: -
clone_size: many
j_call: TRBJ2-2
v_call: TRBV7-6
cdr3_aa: CASSLGGAKTGELFF
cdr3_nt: TGTGCCAGCAGCTTAGGGGGGGCGAAGACCGGGGAGCTGTTTTTT